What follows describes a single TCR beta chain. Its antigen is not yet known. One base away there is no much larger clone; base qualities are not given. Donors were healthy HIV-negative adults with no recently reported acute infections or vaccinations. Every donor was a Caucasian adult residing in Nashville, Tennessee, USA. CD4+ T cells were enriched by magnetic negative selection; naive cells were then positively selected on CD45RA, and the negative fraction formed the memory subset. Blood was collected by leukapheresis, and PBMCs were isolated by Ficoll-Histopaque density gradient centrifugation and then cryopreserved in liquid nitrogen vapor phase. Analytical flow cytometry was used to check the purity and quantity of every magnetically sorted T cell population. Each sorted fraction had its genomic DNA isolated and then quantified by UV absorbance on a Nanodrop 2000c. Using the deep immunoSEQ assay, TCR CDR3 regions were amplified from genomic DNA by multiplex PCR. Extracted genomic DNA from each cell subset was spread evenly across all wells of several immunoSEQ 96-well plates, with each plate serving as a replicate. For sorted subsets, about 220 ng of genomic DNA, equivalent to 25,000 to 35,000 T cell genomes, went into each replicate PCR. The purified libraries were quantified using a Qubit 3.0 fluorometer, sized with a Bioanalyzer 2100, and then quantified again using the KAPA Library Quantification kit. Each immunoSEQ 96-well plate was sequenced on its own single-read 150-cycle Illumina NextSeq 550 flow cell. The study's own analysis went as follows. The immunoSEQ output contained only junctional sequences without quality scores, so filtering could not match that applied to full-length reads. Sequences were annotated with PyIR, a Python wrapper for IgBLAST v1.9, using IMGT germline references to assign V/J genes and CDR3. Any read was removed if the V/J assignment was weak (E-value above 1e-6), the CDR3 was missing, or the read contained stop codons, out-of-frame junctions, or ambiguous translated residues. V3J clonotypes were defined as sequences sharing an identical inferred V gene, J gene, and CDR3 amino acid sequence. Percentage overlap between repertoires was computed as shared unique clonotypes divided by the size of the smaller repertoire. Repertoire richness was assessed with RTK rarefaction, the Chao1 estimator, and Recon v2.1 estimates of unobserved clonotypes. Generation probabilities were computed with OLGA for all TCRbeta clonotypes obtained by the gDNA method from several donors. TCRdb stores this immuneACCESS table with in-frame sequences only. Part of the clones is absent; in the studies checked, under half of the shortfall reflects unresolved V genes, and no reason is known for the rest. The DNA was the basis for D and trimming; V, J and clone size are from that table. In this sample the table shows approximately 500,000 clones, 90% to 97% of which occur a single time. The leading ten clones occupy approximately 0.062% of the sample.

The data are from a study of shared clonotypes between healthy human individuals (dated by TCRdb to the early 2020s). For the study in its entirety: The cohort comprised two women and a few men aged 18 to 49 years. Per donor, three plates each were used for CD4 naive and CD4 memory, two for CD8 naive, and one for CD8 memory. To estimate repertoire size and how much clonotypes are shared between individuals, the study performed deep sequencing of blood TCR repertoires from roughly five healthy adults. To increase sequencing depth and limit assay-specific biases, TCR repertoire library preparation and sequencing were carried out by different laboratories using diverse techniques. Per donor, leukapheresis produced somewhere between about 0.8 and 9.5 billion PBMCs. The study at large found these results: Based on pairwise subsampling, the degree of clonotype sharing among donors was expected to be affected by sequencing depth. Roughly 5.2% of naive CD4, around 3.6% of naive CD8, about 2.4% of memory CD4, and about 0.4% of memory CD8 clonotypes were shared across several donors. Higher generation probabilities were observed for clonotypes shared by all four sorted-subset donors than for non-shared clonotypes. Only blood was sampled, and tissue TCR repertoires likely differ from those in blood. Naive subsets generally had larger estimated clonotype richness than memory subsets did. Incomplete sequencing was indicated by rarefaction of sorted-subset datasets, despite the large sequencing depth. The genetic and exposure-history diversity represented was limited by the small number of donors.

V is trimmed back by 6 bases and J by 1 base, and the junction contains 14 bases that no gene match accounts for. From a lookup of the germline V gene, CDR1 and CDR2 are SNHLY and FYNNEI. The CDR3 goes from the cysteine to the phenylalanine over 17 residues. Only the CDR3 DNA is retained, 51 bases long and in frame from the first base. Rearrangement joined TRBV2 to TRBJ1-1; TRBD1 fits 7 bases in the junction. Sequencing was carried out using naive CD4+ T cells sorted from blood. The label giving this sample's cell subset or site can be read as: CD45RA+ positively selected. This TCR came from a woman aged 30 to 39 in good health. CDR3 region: CASRFSQGGRSNTEAFF. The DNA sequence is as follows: TGTGCCAGCAGGTTCTCTCAGGGGGGCAGGTCGAACACTGAAGCTTTCTTT.